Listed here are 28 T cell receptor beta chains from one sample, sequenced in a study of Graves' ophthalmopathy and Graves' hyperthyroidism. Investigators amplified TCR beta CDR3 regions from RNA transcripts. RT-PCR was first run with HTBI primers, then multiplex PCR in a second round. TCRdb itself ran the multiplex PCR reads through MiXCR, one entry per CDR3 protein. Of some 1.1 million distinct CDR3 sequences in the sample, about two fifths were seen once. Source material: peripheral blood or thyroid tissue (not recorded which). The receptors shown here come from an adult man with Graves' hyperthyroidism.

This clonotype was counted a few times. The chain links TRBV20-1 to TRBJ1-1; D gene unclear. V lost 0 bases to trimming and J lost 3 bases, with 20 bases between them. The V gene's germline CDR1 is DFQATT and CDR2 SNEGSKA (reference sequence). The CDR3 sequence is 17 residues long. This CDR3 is CSARDLQSRFTHTEAFF. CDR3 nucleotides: TGCAGTGCTAGAGATCTCCAGTCTCGGTTTACCCACACTGAAGCTTTCTTT.

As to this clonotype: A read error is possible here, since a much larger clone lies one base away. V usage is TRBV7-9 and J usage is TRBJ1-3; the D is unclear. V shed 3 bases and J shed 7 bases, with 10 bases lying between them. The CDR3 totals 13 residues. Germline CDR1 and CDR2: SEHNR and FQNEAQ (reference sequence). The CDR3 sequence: CASSFESLNTIYF. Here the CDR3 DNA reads TGTGCCAGCAGCTTTGAGTCGTTGAACACCATATATTTT. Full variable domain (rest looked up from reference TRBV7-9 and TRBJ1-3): DTGVSQNPRHKITKRGQNVTFRCDPISEHNRLYWYRQTLGQGPEFLTYFQNEAQLEKSRLLSDRFSAERPKGSFSTLEIQRTEQGDSAMYLCASSFESLNTIYFGEGSWLTVV.

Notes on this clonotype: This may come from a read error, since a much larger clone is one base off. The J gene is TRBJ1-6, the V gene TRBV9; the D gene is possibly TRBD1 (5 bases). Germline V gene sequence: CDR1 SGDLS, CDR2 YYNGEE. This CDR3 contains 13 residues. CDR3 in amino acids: CASSRDLNSPPHF. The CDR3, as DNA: TGTGCCAGCAGCCGGGACCTGAATTCACCCCCCCACTTT.

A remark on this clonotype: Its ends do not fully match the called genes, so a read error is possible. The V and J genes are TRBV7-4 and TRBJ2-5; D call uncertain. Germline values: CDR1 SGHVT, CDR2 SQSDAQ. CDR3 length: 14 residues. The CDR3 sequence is CASSFTECQEAQYF. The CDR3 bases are TGTGCCAGCAGCTTCACGGAATGCCAAGAGGCCCAGTACTTC. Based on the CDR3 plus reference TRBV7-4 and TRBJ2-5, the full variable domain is GAGVSQSPRYKVAKRGRDVALRCDSISGHVTLYWYRQTLGQGSEVLTYSQSDAQRDKSGRPSGRFSAERPERSVSTLKIQRTEQGDSAVYLCASSFTECQEAQYFGPGTRLLVL.

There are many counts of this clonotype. In DNA form, the CDR3 reads TGTGCCAGCAGCACAGGGGAGGTGGCCACCGGGGAGCTGTTTTTT. Its translation is CASSTGEVATGELFF. The chain recombines TRBV6-2 or TRBV6-3 with TRBJ2-2; D might be TRBD1 (7 bases). Germline V gene data show CDR1 as MNHEY and CDR2 as SVGEGT. Deletions cut 6 bases from V and 4 bases from J, with 15 bases between. CDR3 length: 15 residues.

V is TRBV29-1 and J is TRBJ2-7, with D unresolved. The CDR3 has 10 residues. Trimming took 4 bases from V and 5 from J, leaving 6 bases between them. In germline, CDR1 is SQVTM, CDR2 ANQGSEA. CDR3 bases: TGCAGCGTTGGATACAACGAGCAGTACTTC. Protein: CSVGYNEQYF.

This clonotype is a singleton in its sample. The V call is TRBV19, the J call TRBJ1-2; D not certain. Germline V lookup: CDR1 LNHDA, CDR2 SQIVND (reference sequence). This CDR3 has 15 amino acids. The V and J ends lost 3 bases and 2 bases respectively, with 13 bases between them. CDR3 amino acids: CASSITLSLNYGYTF. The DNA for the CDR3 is TGTGCCAGTAGTATCACCCTCTCTCTCAACTATGGCTACACCTTC. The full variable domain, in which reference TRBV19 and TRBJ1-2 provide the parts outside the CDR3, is DGGITQSPKYLFRKEGQNVTLSCEQNLNHDAMYWYRQDPGQGLRLIYYSQIVNDFQKGDIAEGYSVSREKKESFPLTVTSAQKNPTAFYLCASSITLSLNYGYTFGSGTRLTVV.

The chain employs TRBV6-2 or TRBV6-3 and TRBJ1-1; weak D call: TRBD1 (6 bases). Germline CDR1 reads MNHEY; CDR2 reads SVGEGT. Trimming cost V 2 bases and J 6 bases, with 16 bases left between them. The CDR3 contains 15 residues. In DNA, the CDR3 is TGTGCCAGCAGTTACGGGACATCCCGGCTGCCTGAAGCTTTCTTT. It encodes CASSYGTSRLPEAFF.

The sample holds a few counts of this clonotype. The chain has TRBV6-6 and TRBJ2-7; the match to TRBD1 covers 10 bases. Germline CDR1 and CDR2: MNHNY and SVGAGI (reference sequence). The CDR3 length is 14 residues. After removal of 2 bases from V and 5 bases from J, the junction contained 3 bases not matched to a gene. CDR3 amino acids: CASSYPGQGNEQYF. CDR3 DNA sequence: TGTGCCAGCAGTTACCCGGGACAGGGGAACGAGCAGTACTTC.

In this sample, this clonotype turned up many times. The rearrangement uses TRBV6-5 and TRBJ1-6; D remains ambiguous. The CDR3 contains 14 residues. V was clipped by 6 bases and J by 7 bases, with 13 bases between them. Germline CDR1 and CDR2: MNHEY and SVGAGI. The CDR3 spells CASSRQRRNSPLHF. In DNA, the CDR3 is TGTGCCAGCAGCAGACAACGGAGGAATTCACCCCTCCACTTT.

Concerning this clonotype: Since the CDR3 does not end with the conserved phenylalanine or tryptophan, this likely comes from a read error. The CDR3 reads CSAGADGGQYS. In DNA, the CDR3 is TGCAGTGCTGGAGCTGACGGGGGGCAGTACTCC. This rearrangement joins TRBV20-1 to TRBJ2-7; possibly TRBD2 for D (6 bases). Trimming left V 5 bases short and J 9 bases short, with 14 bases between. The CDR3 has 11 amino acids. Germline assignment: CDR1 DFQATT and CDR2 SNEGSKA (reference sequence).

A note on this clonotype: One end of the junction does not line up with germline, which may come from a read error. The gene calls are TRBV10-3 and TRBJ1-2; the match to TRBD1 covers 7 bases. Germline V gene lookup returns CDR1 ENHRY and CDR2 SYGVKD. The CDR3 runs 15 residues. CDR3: CASSFGQEPSYGYTF. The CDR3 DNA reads TGTGCCAGCAGTTTCGGACAGGAACCGTCCTACGGCTACACCTTC.

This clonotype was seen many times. The CDR3 sequence: CASINRVGTEAFF. Here the CDR3 DNA reads TGTGCCAGCATCAACAGGGTAGGCACTGAAGCTTTCTTT. The chain couples TRBV6-5 to TRBJ1-1, with D possibly being TRBD1 (6 bases). Trimming left V 7 bases short and J 4 bases short, with 13 bases between. This CDR3 comprises 13 residues. Germline-derived CDR1 and CDR2 are MNHEY and SVGAGI.

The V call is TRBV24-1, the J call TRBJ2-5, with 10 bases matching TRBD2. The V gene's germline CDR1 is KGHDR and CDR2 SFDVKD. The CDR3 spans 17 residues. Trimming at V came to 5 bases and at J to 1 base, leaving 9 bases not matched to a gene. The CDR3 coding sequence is TGTGCCACCAGTGCTAGGGGGCTAGCGGGGGTCCAAGAGACCCAGTACTTC. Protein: CATSARGLAGVQETQYF.

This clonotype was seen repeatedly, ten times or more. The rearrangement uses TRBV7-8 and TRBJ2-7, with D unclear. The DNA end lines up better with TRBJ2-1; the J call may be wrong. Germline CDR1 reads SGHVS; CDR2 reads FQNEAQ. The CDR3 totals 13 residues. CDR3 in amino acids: CASSLAFTYEQFF. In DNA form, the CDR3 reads TGTGCCAGCAGCTTAGCGTTCACCTACGAGCAGTTCTTC.

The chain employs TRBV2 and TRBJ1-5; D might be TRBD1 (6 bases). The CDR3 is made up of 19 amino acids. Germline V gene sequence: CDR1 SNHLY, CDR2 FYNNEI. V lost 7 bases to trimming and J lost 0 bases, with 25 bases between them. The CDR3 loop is CASIESSDRHSYSNQPQHF. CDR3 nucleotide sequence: TGTGCCAGCATAGAGTCTTCGGACAGACATTCGTATAGCAATCAGCCCCAGCATTTT.

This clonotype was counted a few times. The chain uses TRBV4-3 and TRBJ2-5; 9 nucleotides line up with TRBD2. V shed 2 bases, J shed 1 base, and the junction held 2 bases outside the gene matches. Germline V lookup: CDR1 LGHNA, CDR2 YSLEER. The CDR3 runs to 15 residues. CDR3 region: CASSQQGLAQETQYF. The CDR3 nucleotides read TGCGCCAGCAGCCAACAGGGACTAGCCCAAGAGACCCAGTACTTC.

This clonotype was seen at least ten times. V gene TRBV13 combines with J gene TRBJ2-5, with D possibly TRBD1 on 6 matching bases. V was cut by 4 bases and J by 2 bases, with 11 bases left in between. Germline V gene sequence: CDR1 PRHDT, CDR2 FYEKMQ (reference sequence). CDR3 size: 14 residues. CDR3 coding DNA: TGTGCCAGCAGCTACAGACAGGAGCAAGAGACCCAGTACTTC. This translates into CASSYRQEQETQYF.

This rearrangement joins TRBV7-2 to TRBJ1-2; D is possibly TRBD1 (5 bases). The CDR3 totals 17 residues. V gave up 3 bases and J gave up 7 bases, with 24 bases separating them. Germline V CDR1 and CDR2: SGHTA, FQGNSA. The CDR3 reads CASSFTEPAYEQGGYTF. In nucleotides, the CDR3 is TGTGCCAGCAGCTTTACGGAACCCGCCTACGAGCAGGGTGGCTACACCTTC.

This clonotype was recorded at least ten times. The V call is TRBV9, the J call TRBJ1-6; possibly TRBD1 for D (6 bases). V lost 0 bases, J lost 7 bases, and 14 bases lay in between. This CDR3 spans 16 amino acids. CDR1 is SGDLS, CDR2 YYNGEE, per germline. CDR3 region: CASSVGSGRGNSPLHF. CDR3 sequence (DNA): TGTGCCAGCAGCGTAGGGTCCGGCAGGGGCAATTCACCCCTCCACTTT.

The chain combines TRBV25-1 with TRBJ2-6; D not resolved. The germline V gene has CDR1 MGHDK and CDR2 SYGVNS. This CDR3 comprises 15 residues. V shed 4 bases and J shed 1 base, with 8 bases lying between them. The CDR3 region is CASSGWSSGANVLTF. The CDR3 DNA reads TGTGCCAGCAGTGGGTGGAGTTCTGGGGCCAACGTCCTGACTTTC.

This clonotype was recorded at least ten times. The CDR3 nucleotides read TGTGCCAGCAGCGGAGTCGGGGACAACACCTACGAGCAGTACTTC. It translates to CASSGVGDNTYEQYF. The V and J genes are TRBV5-6 and TRBJ2-7; perhaps TRBD1 as D (6 bases). Germline lookup yields CDR1 SGHDT and CDR2 YYEEEE. Trimming removed 4 bases at V and 2 bases at J, with 16 bases between. The CDR3 extends over 15 amino acids.

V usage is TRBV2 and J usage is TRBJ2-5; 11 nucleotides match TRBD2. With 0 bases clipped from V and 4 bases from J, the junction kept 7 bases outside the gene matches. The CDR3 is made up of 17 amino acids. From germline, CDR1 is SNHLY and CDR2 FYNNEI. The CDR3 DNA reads TGTGCCAGCAGTGAAGCGAGGGTAGCGGGGGGGCTAGAGACCCAGTACTTC. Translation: CASSEARVAGGLETQYF.

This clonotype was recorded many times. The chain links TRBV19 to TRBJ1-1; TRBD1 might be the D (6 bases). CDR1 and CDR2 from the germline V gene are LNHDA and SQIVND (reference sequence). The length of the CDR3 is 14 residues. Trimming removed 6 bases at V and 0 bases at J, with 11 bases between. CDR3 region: CASRFRGLNTEAFF. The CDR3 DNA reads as TGTGCCAGTAGATTCAGGGGACTGAACACTGAAGCTTTCTTT.

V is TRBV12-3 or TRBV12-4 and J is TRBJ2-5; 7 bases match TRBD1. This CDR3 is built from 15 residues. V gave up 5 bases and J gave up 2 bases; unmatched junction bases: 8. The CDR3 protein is CASSEERQGQETQYF. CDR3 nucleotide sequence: TGTGCCAGCAGTGAAGAGAGACAGGGTCAAGAGACCCAGTACTTC.

The CDR3 protein is CASSQENSGPRSDEQYF. CDR3 in DNA: TGCGCCAGCAGCCAAGAGAATTCAGGGCCCCGGTCCGACGAGCAGTACTTC. The chain joins TRBV4-3 to TRBJ2-7, with D perhaps matching TRBD1 (5 bases). The germline V gene has CDR1 LGHNA and CDR2 YSLEER. The CDR3 covers 17 residues. Trimming removed 0 bases at V and 5 bases at J, with 20 bases between.

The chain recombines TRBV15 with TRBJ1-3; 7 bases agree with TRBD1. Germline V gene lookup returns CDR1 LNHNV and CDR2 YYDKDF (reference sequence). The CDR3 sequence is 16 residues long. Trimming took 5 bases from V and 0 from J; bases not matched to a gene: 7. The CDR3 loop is CATSVQGGYSGNTIYF. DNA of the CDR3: TGTGCCACCAGCGTTCAGGGGGGCTACTCTGGAAACACCATATATTTT.

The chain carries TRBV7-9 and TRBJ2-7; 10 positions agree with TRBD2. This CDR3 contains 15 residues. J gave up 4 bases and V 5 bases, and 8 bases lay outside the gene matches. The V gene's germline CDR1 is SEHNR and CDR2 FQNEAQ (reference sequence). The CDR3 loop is CASSVESSGGYEQYF. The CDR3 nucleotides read TGTGCCAGCAGCGTTGAGTCTAGCGGGGGTTACGAGCAGTACTTC.